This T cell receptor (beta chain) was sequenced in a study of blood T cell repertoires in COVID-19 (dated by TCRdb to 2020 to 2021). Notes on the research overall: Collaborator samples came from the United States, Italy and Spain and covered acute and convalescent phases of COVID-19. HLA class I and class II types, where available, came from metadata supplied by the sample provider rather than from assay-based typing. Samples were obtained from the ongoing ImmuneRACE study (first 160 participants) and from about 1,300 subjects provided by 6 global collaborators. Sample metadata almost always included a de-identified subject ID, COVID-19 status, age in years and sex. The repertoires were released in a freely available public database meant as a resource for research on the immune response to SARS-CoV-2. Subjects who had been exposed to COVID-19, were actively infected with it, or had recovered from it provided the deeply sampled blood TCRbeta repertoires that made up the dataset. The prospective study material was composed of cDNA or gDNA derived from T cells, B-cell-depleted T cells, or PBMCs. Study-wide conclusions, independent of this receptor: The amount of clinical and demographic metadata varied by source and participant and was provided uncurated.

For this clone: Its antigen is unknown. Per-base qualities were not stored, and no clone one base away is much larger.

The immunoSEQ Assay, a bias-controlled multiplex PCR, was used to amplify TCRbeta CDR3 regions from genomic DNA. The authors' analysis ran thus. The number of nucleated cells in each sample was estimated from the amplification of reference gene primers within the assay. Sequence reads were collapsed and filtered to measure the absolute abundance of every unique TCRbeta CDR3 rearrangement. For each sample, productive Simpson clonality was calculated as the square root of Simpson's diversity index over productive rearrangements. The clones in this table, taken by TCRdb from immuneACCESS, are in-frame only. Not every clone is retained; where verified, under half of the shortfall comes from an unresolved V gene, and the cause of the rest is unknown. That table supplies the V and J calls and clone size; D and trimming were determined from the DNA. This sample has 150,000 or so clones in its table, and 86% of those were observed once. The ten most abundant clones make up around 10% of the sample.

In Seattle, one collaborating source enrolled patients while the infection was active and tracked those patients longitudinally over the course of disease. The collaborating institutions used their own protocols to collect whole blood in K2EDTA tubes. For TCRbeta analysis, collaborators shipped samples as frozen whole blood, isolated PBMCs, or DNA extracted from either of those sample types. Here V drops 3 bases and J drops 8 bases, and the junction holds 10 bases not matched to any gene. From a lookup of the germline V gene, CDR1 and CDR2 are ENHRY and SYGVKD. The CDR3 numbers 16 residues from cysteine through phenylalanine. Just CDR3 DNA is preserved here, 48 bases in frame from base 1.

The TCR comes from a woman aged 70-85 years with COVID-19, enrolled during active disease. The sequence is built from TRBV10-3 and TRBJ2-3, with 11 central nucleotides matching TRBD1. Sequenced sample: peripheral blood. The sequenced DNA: TGTGCCATCAGTGATTCCGGGACAGGGGGTATCAGTACGCAGTATTTT. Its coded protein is CAISDSGTGGISTQYF.